This TCR beta chain was identified in a study of T cells expressing NK-cell markers. Study overall: Most of the eight sequenced donors tested HCMV-seropositive; one tested seronegative. General study findings and limits: Dominance of the CD3+CD56-NKG2C+ fraction by these clonotypes also held in a few donors. NKG2C+ dominant clonotypes from over 5 donors made up about 1.0-8% of CD8+ T cells.

There are 17 residues in the CDR3. As regards this clonotype: Its target is unknown.

5'RACE template switching built TCR beta cDNA with unique molecular identifiers. TCRdb re-called the 5' RACE reads; one entry per CDR3 protein, DNA not given. The sample table includes about 110,000 distinct CDR3 sequences. The TCR originated in a woman aged 18-70 years in good health. The rearrangement uses TRBV12-3 or TRBV12-4 and TRBJ2-1; TCRdb outputs TRBD2, but without DNA this stays unchecked. Sequencing was carried out using blood T cells: a sorted CD56 or NKG2C T cell subset, CD4+ or CD8+ T cells, or bulk PBMC T cells (not recorded which). The CDR3 loop reads CASSPGLGITSYNEQFF.